These 32 T cell receptor beta chains came from one sample sequenced in a study of OX40 agonist ivuxolimab in advanced cancers. The table came from immunoSEQ multiplex PCR; TCRdb's copy has only in-frame clones and leaves some out. The sample has around 69,000 clones, 80% to 90% seen once. The sample here was CD4+ or CD8+ T cells sorted from blood, taken in a trial of the OX40 agonist ivuxolimab. The receptors here all came from an adult with an advanced solid tumor such as melanoma, head and neck, liver or kidney cancer.

The V and J genes are TRBV6-1 and TRBJ1-5, with a tentative D call TRBD1 (5 bases). Germline CDR1 MNHNS, CDR2 SASEGT. The CDR3 consists of 14 residues. Trimming shortened V by 6 bases and J by 4 bases, and 13 bases separated the two germline ends. The CDR3 nucleotides are TGTGCCAGCAGAGCTCCGGGACCAAATCAGCCCCAGCATTTT. Its protein is CASRAPGPNQPQHF.

The rearrangement uses TRBV28 and TRBJ2-3; 9 positions agree with TRBD2. The length of the CDR3 is 17 residues. Trimming at V came to 7 bases and at J to 1 base, leaving 12 bases not matched to a gene. In germline, CDR1 is MDHEN, CDR2 SYDVKM. The CDR3 bases are TGTGCCAGCACCTCTAGCGGGAACCGAGGGGGCACAGATACGCAGTATTTT. Protein: CASTSSGNRGGTDTQYF.

The chain employs TRBV7-8 and TRBJ2-7; D is undetermined. Germline V gene sequence: CDR1 SGHVS, CDR2 FQNEAQ. The length of the CDR3 is 15 residues. V lost 1 base to trimming and J lost 3 bases, with 13 bases between them. This CDR3 reads CASSLVVAEFYEQYF. CDR3 nucleotides: TGTGCCAGCAGCTTAGTAGTGGCGGAGTTCTACGAGCAGTACTTC.

The gene calls are TRBV19 and TRBJ2-5, with 10 positions matching TRBD2. There are 16 residues in the CDR3. CDR1 is LNHDA, CDR2 SQIVND, per germline (reference sequence). V trimming: 6 bases; J trimming: 5 bases; junction bases outside the gene matches: 12. Here the CDR3 DNA reads TGTGCCAGTAGCCCCACATGGGGACTAGCGAGTGAGACCCAGTACTTC. Residues: CASSPTWGLASETQYF.

The rearrangement links TRBV10-3 to TRBJ2-2; 9 nucleotides match TRBD1. Per the germline V gene, CDR1 is ENHRY and CDR2 is SYGVKD. This CDR3 region has 18 residues. The V gene end was trimmed by 6 bases and the J gene end by 4 bases; junction bases not matched to a gene: 15. The CDR3 nucleotides read TGTGCCATCAGAAATAACCGGGACAGGGCCTCGGGCACCGGGGAGCTGTTTTTT. This sequence encodes CAIRNNRDRASGTGELFF.

The genes are TRBV4-1 and TRBJ2-1; possibly TRBD1 for D (6 bases). The germline V and J ends were trimmed by 4 bases and 8 bases, with 27 bases remaining between them. This CDR3 has 18 residues. Germline-derived CDR1 and CDR2 are MGHRA and YSYEKL. In nucleotides, the CDR3 is TGCGCCAGCAGCCGACAACAGGGTACCCTGGCCCAGCTCCATGAGCAGTTCTTC. Its translation is CASSRQQGTLAQLHEQFF.

The chain employs TRBV7-1 and TRBJ1-4; weak D call: TRBD1 (5 bases). TRBV7-1 is an ORF, with its function uncertain. V was shortened by 5 bases and J by 7 bases, with 14 bases between the two germline ends. The CDR3 runs to 14 residues. The CDR3 DNA follows: TGTGCCAGCAGCCCCAACCGGGGCACTGAAAAACTGTTTTTT. It encodes CASSPNRGTEKLFF.

This clone has a single count. V is TRBV7-2 and J is TRBJ2-1; D is unresolved. The V and J ends lost 0 bases and 7 bases respectively, with 13 bases between them. Per the germline V gene, CDR1 is SGHTA and CDR2 is FQGNSA. CDR3 length equals 15 residues. The CDR3 is CASSLAMVHGNEQFF. CDR3 DNA: TGTGCCAGCAGCTTAGCGATGGTACACGGGAATGAGCAGTTCTTC.

This sequence joins TRBV27 and TRBJ2-6, with no clear D. The germline V gene encodes CDR1 MNHEY and CDR2 SMNVEV (reference sequence). With 4 bases removed from V and 1 base from J, the gap between germline ends came to 8 bases. The CDR3 extends over 15 amino acids. The CDR3: CASSSTSSGANVLTF. Written as DNA, the CDR3 is TGTGCCAGCAGTTCAACCTCATCTGGGGCCAACGTCCTGACTTTC.

This sequence joins TRBV9 and TRBJ2-7; the D is unclear. There are 15 residues in the CDR3. Looked up from germline, CDR1 is SGDLS and CDR2 is YYNGEE. Trimming shortened V by 0 bases and J by 2 bases, and 12 bases separated the two germline ends. CDR3 in amino acids: CASSVGGGNTYEQYF. The CDR3 DNA reads as TGTGCCAGCAGCGTAGGGGGTGGTAATACCTACGAGCAGTACTTC.

The chain carries TRBV7-9 and TRBJ1-2; 11 bases map to TRBD1. Unmatched junction bases numbered 5, after V lost 5 bases and J lost 3 bases. The CDR3 is made up of 15 amino acids. Germline V lookup: CDR1 SEHNR, CDR2 FQNEAQ (reference sequence). The CDR3 region has the DNA TGTGCCAGCAGCCAGGGACAGGGGGGTGACTATGGCTACACCTTC. It specifies CASSQGQGGDYGYTF.

This chain connects TRBV7-9 to TRBJ1-1; 10 bases line up with TRBD1. With 3 bases clipped from V and 10 bases from J, the junction kept 8 bases outside the gene matches. Germline assignment: CDR1 SEHNR and CDR2 FQNEAQ (reference sequence). This CDR3 has 14 residues. The CDR3 here is CASSLPGQGNRAFF. Written as DNA, the CDR3 is TGTGCCAGCAGCTTGCCGGGACAGGGGAATCGAGCTTTCTTT.

This clone has just one count. V gene TRBV28 combines with J gene TRBJ1-6, with TRBD1 matching 7 bases. Germline-derived CDR1 and CDR2 are MDHEN and SYDVKM. The V segment lost 5 bases and the J segment 9 bases; nucleotides outside the gene matches: 7. The CDR3 consists of 14 residues. The CDR3 DNA reads as TGTGCCAGCAGTCGTGCAGGGGGTAGTTCACCCCTCCACTTT. Its translation: CASSRAGGSSPLHF.

This chain links TRBV6-1 with TRBJ1-1, with D uncertain. The germline CDR1 and CDR2 sequences are MNHNS and SASEGT. The CDR3 runs to 13 residues. Trimming took 0 bases from V and 6 from J, leaving 8 bases between them. CDR3 residues: CASSEAQRSEAFF. The CDR3 nucleotides are TGTGCCAGCAGTGAAGCGCAAAGGTCTGAAGCTTTCTTT.

This chain connects TRBV5-1 to TRBJ1-1; 8 bases agree with TRBD1. Trimming at V came to 5 bases and at J to 5 bases, leaving 8 bases not matched to a gene. This CDR3 region has 14 residues. Per germline, CDR1 SGHRS and CDR2 YFSETQ. The CDR3 region has the DNA TGCGCCAGCAGTCAGGGACAGGCGGGGACTGAAGCTTTCTTT. This translates into CASSQGQAGTEAFF.

This rearrangement joins TRBV11-2 to TRBJ2-1; no firm D call. CDR1 is SGHAT and CDR2 is FQNNGV in the germline V gene. The CDR3 extends over 13 amino acids. The germline V and J ends were trimmed by 5 bases and 12 bases, with 17 bases remaining between them. The CDR3 DNA reads as TGTGCCAGCAGCCCCATGGACCGTCCCGCGCAGTTCTTC. It specifies CASSPMDRPAQFF.

The chain uses TRBV2 and TRBJ2-2, with D unresolved. The CDR3 contains 14 residues. Trimming removed 9 bases at V and 7 bases at J, with 18 bases between. Germline V gene lookup returns CDR1 SNHLY and CDR2 FYNNEI. The CDR3 DNA reads TGTGCCAGTTCTTTTAAGGACGGGCTCGGGGAGCTGTTTTTT. It codes for CASSFKDGLGELFF.

The V call is TRBV5-4, the J call TRBJ1-3; possible D gene TRBD1, 5 bases. There are 15 residues in the CDR3. Per germline, CDR1 SGHNT and CDR2 YYREEE (reference sequence). V was shortened by 1 base and J by 0 bases, with 8 bases between the two germline ends. DNA for the CDR3: TGTGCCAGCAGCTTGCCAGGGACCTCTGGAAACACCATATATTTT. Its protein product is CASSLPGTSGNTIYF.

Here the CDR3 DNA reads TGTGCCAGCAGTTACTCGAAGGAGATACTCTCCTACGAGCAGTACTTC. Protein sequence: CASSYSKEILSYEQYF. The chain combines TRBV6-6 with TRBJ2-7, with D unclear. The germline gives CDR1 MNHNY, CDR2 SVGAGI (reference sequence). V lost 0 bases, J lost 0 bases, and 12 bases lay in between. This CDR3 is 16 amino acids long.

The chain is built from TRBV5-1 and TRBJ2-7; 9 bases fit TRBD2. The CDR3 runs to 16 residues. Trimming cost V 4 bases and J 0 bases; bases outside gene matches: 8. CDR1 is SGHRS, CDR2 YFSETQ, per germline. The CDR3 DNA reads TGCGCCAGCAGCCCCGGGGGTAGCGGGAGCTCCTACGAGCAGTACTTC. Its translation is CASSPGGSGSSYEQYF.

This clone was observed a single time. Different DNA sequences within this sample yield the same CDR3. The V gene is TRBV4-1, the J gene TRBJ1-5; 9 nucleotides agree with TRBD1. This CDR3 is 19 amino acids long. Losses at the gene ends were 4 bases for V and 0 bases for J; bases not matched to a gene: 13. Germline CDR1 reads MGHRA; CDR2 reads YSYEKL. The DNA for the CDR3 is TGCGCCAGCAGCCTAAACTCGGGACAGGGTTCTTATAGCAATCAGCCCCAGCATTTT. It is translated as CASSLNSGQGSYSNQPQHF.

The chain couples TRBV4-2 to TRBJ1-2; D uncertain. The germline gives CDR1 LGHNA, CDR2 YNFKEQ. The CDR3 has 15 amino acids. Trimming took off 0 bases at V and 4 bases at J, with 12 bases between the two ends. The CDR3, as DNA: TGTGCCAGCAGCCAAGAACCCGACCGGTCCTATGGCTACACCTTC. This gives the protein CASSQEPDRSYGYTF.

The V and J genes are TRBV7-2 and TRBJ2-5; the match to TRBD2 covers 8 bases. Germline V gives CDR1 SGHTA, CDR2 FQGNSA. V lost 0 bases, J lost 7 bases, and 7 bases stayed unmatched. CDR3 length: 15 amino acids. The CDR3 protein is CASSLAVTSDGTQYF. The DNA for the CDR3 is TGTGCCAGCAGCTTAGCGGTGACTAGCGACGGGACCCAGTACTTC.

This clone has only one observation. The chain employs TRBV5-1 and TRBJ1-2, with 7 bases fitting TRBD1. CDR3 length: 15 amino acids. Looked up from germline, CDR1 is SGHRS and CDR2 is YFSETQ. The trim removed 0 bases at V and 0 bases at J, leaving 2 bases unmatched. CDR3 coding DNA: TGCGCCAGCAGCTTGGGACAGGGAACTAACTATGGCTACACCTTC. Its protein product is CASSLGQGTNYGYTF.

The rearrangement uses TRBV7-3 and TRBJ2-1; no firm D call. CDR1 is SGHTA, CDR2 FQGTGA, per germline. Trimming took off 3 bases at V and 4 bases at J, with 13 bases between the two ends. CDR3 length: 15 residues. The DNA of the CDR3 is TGTGCCAGCAGCTTTCTGTCAGGACCATACAATGAGCAGTTCTTC. As protein: CASSFLSGPYNEQFF.

Here the CDR3 reads CASSSRTPLLGTF. CDR3 in DNA: TGTGCCAGCAGCTCCCGGACCCCGCTCCTCGGCACCTTC. The chain uses TRBV7-8 and TRBJ1-2, with unresolved D. Deletions cut 4 bases from V and 13 bases from J, with 19 bases between. CDR1 is SGHVS, CDR2 FQNEAQ, per germline. The CDR3 extends over 13 amino acids.

This clone was seen once. CDR3 in DNA: TGTGCCATCAGTGAGGTCACTCGCCGAAAATACGAGCAGTACTTC. It specifies CAISEVTRRKYEQYF. The chain recombines TRBV10-3 with TRBJ2-7; no definite D call. The CDR3 sequence is 15 residues long. Between the trimmed V and J ends, which lost 2 bases and 4 bases, there was a span of 15 bases. Looked up from germline, CDR1 is ENHRY and CDR2 is SYGVKD.

The V and J genes are TRBV4-1 and TRBJ1-2, with TRBD1 as a possible D gene (6 bases). V lost 0 bases and J 8 bases, leaving 13 bases between the germline ends. CDR1 MGHRA and CDR2 YSYEKL come from the germline V gene. This CDR3 is built from 14 residues. The CDR3 DNA follows: TGCGCCAGCAGCCAAGATCAGGGGACGCCCGGCTACACCTTC. Residues: CASSQDQGTPGYTF.

CDR3 coding DNA: TGTGCCAGCAGGCCAACAGGGCTCTCTGGAAACACCATATATTTT. It encodes CASRPTGLSGNTIYF. J is TRBJ1-3 and V is TRBV6-5; a weak D match, TRBD1 (6 bases). This CDR3 contains 15 residues. Per germline, CDR1 MNHEY and CDR2 SVGAGI. V lost 6 bases and J lost 0, with 12 bases in between.

The V and J genes are TRBV7-3 and TRBJ2-1; 7 nucleotides line up with TRBD1. The CDR3 consists of 14 residues. J gave up 6 bases and V 4 bases, and 6 bases lay outside the gene matches. Germline V gene lookup returns CDR1 SGHTA and CDR2 FQGTGA. For the CDR3, the DNA is TGTGCCAGCAGCTCAGGGACAGTGGGCAATGAGCAGTTCTTC. Translating it yields CASSSGTVGNEQFF.

The genes are TRBV11-2 and TRBJ2-7; 12 bases agree with TRBD1. This CDR3 is 18 amino acids long. The germline V gene encodes CDR1 SGHAT and CDR2 FQNNGV. Trimming removed 6 bases from V and 4 bases from J; junction bases left unmatched: 16. The chain's CDR3 is CASSPSNRDRGRRYEQYF. DNA of the CDR3: TGTGCCAGCAGTCCTAGTAACCGGGACAGGGGGCGCAGGTACGAGCAGTACTTC.

The V gene is TRBV10-2, the J gene TRBJ1-1; D perhaps matches TRBD1 (6 bases). Trimming took 3 bases from V and 4 from J, leaving 21 bases between them. Germline V gives CDR1 WSHSY, CDR2 SAAADI. The CDR3 is 17 residues long. Written as DNA, the CDR3 is TGCGCCAGCAGTGAACAAGGGGGGAAGGCGCGTTTCACTGAAGCTTTCTTT. Its translation is CASSEQGGKARFTEAFF.